This is a list of T cell receptor beta chains from one sample in a study of blood T cell repertoires in COVID-19. Only in-frame clones appear in the TCRdb table, and some are missing; sequencing was by immunoSEQ multiplex PCR. The sample shows some 250,000 clones, about 86% of them seen only once. Specimen: peripheral blood. These receptors all stem from a man aged 60 to 75 with acute or convalescent COVID-19. The conserved cysteine and the conserved F or W are not part of the CDR3 here. Each record gives: V gene, clone size, J gene, CDR3 protein. Clone size appears in some rows only: once, few, many, or a class for an expanded clone.

V gene: TRBV19; clone size: NA; J gene: TRBJ1-4; CDR3 protein: ASSKDRGSLEKLF
V gene: TRBV9; clone size: NA; J gene: TRBJ1-6; CDR3 protein: ASSGTGTPNSPLH
V gene: TRBV7-2; clone size: NA; J gene: TRBJ2-7; CDR3 protein: ASSGTGQGALISV
V gene: TRBV4-3; clone size: NA; J gene: TRBJ2-7; CDR3 protein: ASSQAIGSNEQY
V gene: TRBV9; clone size: once; J gene: TRBJ2-1; CDR3 protein: ASSVVGTGDNEQF
V gene: TRBV7-2; clone size: once; J gene: TRBJ2-1; CDR3 protein: ASNSGVDNEQF
V gene: TRBV6-2/TRBV6-3; clone size: NA; J gene: TRBJ2-1; CDR3 protein: ASSSPSGPGRWNEQF
V gene: TRBV10-3; clone size: NA; J gene: TRBJ2-3; CDR3 protein: AISQTSGGGDTQY
V gene: TRBV7-2; clone size: NA; J gene: TRBJ2-7; CDR3 protein: ASSFDPDSLREQY
V gene: TRBV11-3; clone size: NA; J gene: TRBJ2-7; CDR3 protein: ASSLDGTDIYEQY
V gene: TRBV30; clone size: NA; J gene: TRBJ1-1; CDR3 protein: AWSVRLQGSTEAF
V gene: TRBV29-1; clone size: NA; J gene: TRBJ1-1; CDR3 protein: SVVEGATEAF
V gene: TRBV6-2/TRBV6-3; clone size: NA; J gene: TRBJ1-2; CDR3 protein: ASSYSAGGYT
V gene: TRBV29-1; clone size: NA; J gene: TRBJ2-7; CDR3 protein: SVATGQGYEQY
V gene: TRBV24-1; clone size: NA; J gene: TRBJ1-1; CDR3 protein: ATSDWMGQAGTEAF
V gene: TRBV28; clone size: NA; J gene: TRBJ1-4; CDR3 protein: ASRRDRHEKLF
V gene: TRBV19; clone size: NA; J gene: TRBJ2-7; CDR3 protein: ASSIEASGSSYEQY
V gene: TRBV28; clone size: NA; J gene: TRBJ1-4; CDR3 protein: ATLGRDSEKLF
V gene: TRBV27; clone size: once; J gene: TRBJ2-1; CDR3 protein: ASLSGRTHNEQF
V gene: TRBV7-8; clone size: NA; J gene: TRBJ1-5; CDR3 protein: ASSLARGRGDQPQH
V gene: TRBV4-3; clone size: NA; J gene: TRBJ2-7; CDR3 protein: ASSQDLLTGGAPYEQY
V gene: TRBV28; clone size: NA; J gene: TRBJ2-1; CDR3 protein: ASSQTGAFYNEQF
V gene: TRBV11-3; clone size: NA; J gene: TRBJ2-7; CDR3 protein: ASSSIAYSYEQY
V gene: TRBV12-3/TRBV12-4; clone size: once; J gene: TRBJ1-1; CDR3 protein: ASSRVVDTEAF
V gene: TRBV6-5; clone size: NA; J gene: TRBJ2-7; CDR3 protein: ASSWTQGGEQY
V gene: TRBV30; clone size: NA; J gene: TRBJ1-5; CDR3 protein: AWSKGDYQPQH
V gene: TRBV28; clone size: NA; J gene: TRBJ1-4; CDR3 protein: ASTFGGADEKLF
V gene: TRBV7-6; clone size: NA; J gene: TRBJ2-7; CDR3 protein: ASSLVLAGVRYEQY
V gene: TRBV7-2; clone size: NA; J gene: TRBJ1-5; CDR3 protein: ASSLGQGSNQPQH
V gene: TRBV7-3; clone size: NA; J gene: TRBJ2-5; CDR3 protein: ASSLRVAETQY
V gene: TRBV15; clone size: few; J gene: TRBJ2-5; CDR3 protein: ATSRGGPHQETQY